The clone carrying this T cell receptor beta chain was detected many times. Its antigen remains unknown. Per the germline V gene, CDR1 is DFQATT and CDR2 is SNEGSKA (reference sequence). V lost 5 bases and J lost 2; bases outside the gene matches: 7. The CDR3 is 14 residues long. The record originates from a study of molecular identifiers for immune sequencing clone quantification. Study results and limitations: Clones carrying above 20 RNA copies accounted for over 99% of effector molecules, under 1% in naive cells.

Naive CD8 T cells were picked out by sorting for CD8+CD4-CCR7+CD45RA+. Previously published methods and listed TCR primers were used for the bulk TCR libraries. One entry per CDR3 protein results from TCRdb running MiXCR on the PCR reads. Here the sample spans over 600,000 distinct CDR3 sequences, nearly 20% being singletons. This rearrangement joins TRBV20-1 to TRBJ2-7; TRBD2 matches 9 bases. Sequencing was performed on naive CD8+ T cells from blood, with Jurkat cell RNA spiked in. As for subset: FACS-sorted CD8+CD4-CCR7+CD45RA+ naive T cells. The clonotype was recovered from a human donor in good health. Some libraries in this study had Jurkat cell RNA spiked in. The CDR3 DNA reads TGCAGTGCTCCGCCTCTAGCGGGAACCTACGAGCAGTACTTC. It codes for CSAPPLAGTYEQYF.